Listed here are 13 T cell receptor beta chains from one sample, sequenced in a study of T cells in Graves' hyperthyroidism and ophthalmopathy (dated by TCRdb to the late 2010s). The library was prepared using multiplex PCR. The sequencer listed for this sample is Illumina HiSeq 2000. Amplification of TCR beta CDR3 regions was carried out from RNA transcripts. For the first round of RT-PCR on the TCR CDR3, the HTBI primer set was used together with the Qiagen OneStep RT-PCR kit. TCRdb redid the processing of the public reads, applying fastp at Q25 and MiXCR, and retained in-frame beta chains. One record per CDR3 amino acid sequence lists the most common genes and DNA. In all, the sample holds hundreds of thousands of distinct CDR3 sequences, and about 16% of those were seen once. Less than 35% of the sample is in the top ten clones. What was sequenced was blood. The receptors stem from a woman in her thirties with Graves' hyperthyroidism.

This clonotype was observed at least ten times. This sequence joins TRBV12-3 or TRBV12-4 and TRBJ2-5, with TRBD2 matching over 13 bases. The CDR3 length is 17 residues. The junction had 5 bases not matched to a gene; V was cut back by 4 bases and J by 0 bases. CDR3 DNA sequence: TGTGCCAGCAGTTCCGGACTAGCGGGAGTTTACCAAGAGACCCAGTACTTC. This sequence encodes CASSSGLAGVYQETQYF.

The gene calls are TRBV6-6 and TRBJ1-1; D perhaps matches TRBD1 (5 bases). Germline V CDR1 and CDR2: MNHNY, SVGAGI (reference sequence). Trimming took off 0 bases at V and 7 bases at J, with 12 bases between the two ends. This CDR3 has 14 amino acids. CDR3: CASSYSMGGFEAFF. DNA of the CDR3: TGTGCCAGCAGTTACTCGATGGGGGGTTTTGAAGCTTTCTTT.

This clonotype appeared many times. The chain carries TRBV2 and TRBJ2-1; 14 bases are shared with TRBD2. The CDR3 covers 16 residues. V lost 1 base and J lost 10; bases outside the gene matches: 6. The germline CDR1 and CDR2 sequences are SNHLY and FYNNEI. CDR3 sequence (DNA): TGTGCCAGCAGTGAAGTAGGACTAGCGGGGGGTCGGGAGCAGTTCTTC. It translates to CASSEVGLAGGREQFF.

This clonotype was counted ten times or more. CDR3 bases: TGTGCCAGCAGTGAAGCGCGGGCAGGGCCAACTAATGAAAAACTGTTTTTT. This gives the protein CASSEARAGPTNEKLFF. V and J are TRBV2 and TRBJ1-4; D is possibly TRBD1 (5 bases). The CDR3 is 17 residues long. The germline V and J ends were trimmed by 0 bases and 0 bases, with 11 bases remaining between them. Germline CDR1 SNHLY, CDR2 FYNNEI.

The table lists this clonotype with a few counts. The chain employs TRBV20-1 and TRBJ2-7, with 10 bases that match TRBD2. The CDR3 runs 15 residues. Looked up from germline, CDR1 is DFQATT and CDR2 is SNEGSKA (reference sequence). V lost 6 bases to trimming and J lost 2 bases; unmatched junction nucleotides: 10. The chain's CDR3 is CSARETSGRAYEQYF. The CDR3 bases are TGCAGTGCGCGGGAGACTAGCGGGCGGGCCTACGAGCAGTACTTC.

As for this clonotype: Possible read error: a much larger clone is one base away. In nucleotides, the CDR3 is TGTGCCAGCAGCTTAACGGAAAGACAGGGGAAATTGGTCGGCTACACCTTC. Translation: CASSLTERQGKLVGYTF. The chain employs TRBV11-1 and TRBJ1-2; 8 nucleotides agree with TRBD1. V shed 2 bases and J 8 bases; nucleotides not matched to a gene: 16. The germline CDR1 and CDR2 sequences are SGHAT and FQDESV (reference sequence). The CDR3 runs 17 residues.

This clonotype was seen only a few times. The chain combines TRBV29-1 with TRBJ2-7, with D perhaps TRBD2 (7 bases). The V end lost 4 bases, the J end lost 6 bases, and 19 bases lay between the germline ends. The CDR3 is 14 residues long. Germline CDR1 SQVTM, CDR2 ANQGSEA. CDR3 sequence: CSVVGGGASGEQYF. CDR3 nucleotides: TGCAGCGTTGTTGGCGGGGGCGCCTCGGGCGAGCAGTACTTC.

The chain carries TRBV19 and TRBJ2-5; D is undetermined. V lost 5 bases, J lost 1 base, and 11 bases lay in between. The CDR3 contains 14 residues. Germline lookup yields CDR1 LNHDA and CDR2 SQIVND (reference sequence). CDR3 bases: TGTGCCAGTAGTCGTGGGGATTCCCAAGAGACCCAGTACTTC. Protein sequence: CASSRGDSQETQYF. Full variable domain (remainder filled in from reference TRBV19 and TRBJ2-5): DGGITQSPKYLFRKEGQNVTLSCEQNLNHDAMYWYRQDPGQGLRLIYYSQIVNDFQKGDIAEGYSVSREKKESFPLTVTSAQKNPTAFYLCASSRGDSQETQYFGPGTRLLVL.

This clonotype appeared many times. This CDR3 is CASSLVPPGSSSYEQYF. The CDR3 DNA is TGCGCCAGCAGCTTGGTTCCTCCGGGGTCAAGCTCCTACGAGCAGTACTTC. V gene TRBV5-1 combines with J gene TRBJ2-7; tentatively, D is TRBD2 (5 bases). The germline V gene encodes CDR1 SGHRS and CDR2 YFSETQ. This CDR3 is built from 17 residues. Trimming shortened V by 0 bases and J by 0 bases, and 16 bases separated the two germline ends.

This chain links TRBV25-1 with TRBJ2-7; 7 bases fit TRBD1. Germline loops: CDR1 MGHDK, CDR2 SYGVNS. V trimming: 5 bases; J trimming: 7 bases; junction bases outside the gene matches: 14. The CDR3 is 15 residues long. The CDR3 here is CASSSAGRGTEEQYF. The CDR3 DNA reads TGTGCCAGCAGTTCCGCAGGCAGGGGGACAGAGGAGCAGTACTTC.

Only a few counts were recorded for this clonotype. This chain joins TRBV10-2 and TRBJ2-7; 7 bases match TRBD2. Germline CDR1 is WSHSY and CDR2 is SAAADI. V gave up 5 bases and J gave up 5 bases; unmatched junction bases: 3. The CDR3 length is 12 residues. CDR3 DNA sequence: TGCGCCAGCAGTCACGGACTAGACGAGCAGTACTTC. Its translation: CASSHGLDEQYF.

The J gene is TRBJ2-2, the V gene TRBV10-3, with TRBD2 matching 7 bases. Unmatched junction bases numbered 11, after V lost 2 bases and J lost 5 bases. The V gene's germline CDR1 is ENHRY and CDR2 SYGVKD. The CDR3 is made up of 17 amino acids. The chain's CDR3 is CAISELYNGGRTGELFF. The CDR3 region has the DNA TGTGCCATCAGTGAGCTATACAATGGCGGGAGAACCGGGGAGCTGTTTTTT.

There are many counts of this clonotype. V is TRBV30 and J is TRBJ2-7; D gene unclear. Germline values: CDR1 GTSNPN, CDR2 SVGIG (reference sequence). This CDR3 comprises 14 residues. Trimming shortened V by 1 base and J by 4 bases, and 14 bases separated the two germline ends. The CDR3 sequence: CAWSARLIGYEQYF. In DNA form, the CDR3 reads TGTGCCTGGAGTGCCCGCCTAATCGGGTACGAGCAGTACTTC.